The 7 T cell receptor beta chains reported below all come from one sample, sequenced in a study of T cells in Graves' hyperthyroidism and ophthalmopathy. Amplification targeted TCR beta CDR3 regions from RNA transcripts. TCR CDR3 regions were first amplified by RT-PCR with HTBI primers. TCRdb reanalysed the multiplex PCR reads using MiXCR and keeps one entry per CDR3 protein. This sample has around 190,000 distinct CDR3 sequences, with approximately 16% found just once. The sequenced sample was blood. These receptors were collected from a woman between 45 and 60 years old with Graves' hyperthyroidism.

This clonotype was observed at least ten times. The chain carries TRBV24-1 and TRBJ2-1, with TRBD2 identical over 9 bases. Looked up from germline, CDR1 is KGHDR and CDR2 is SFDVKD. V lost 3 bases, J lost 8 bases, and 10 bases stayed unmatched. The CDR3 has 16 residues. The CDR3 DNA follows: TGTGCCACCAGTGATCGTAGCGGGAGCCGTACATATGAGCAGTTCTTC. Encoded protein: CATSDRSGSRTYEQFF.

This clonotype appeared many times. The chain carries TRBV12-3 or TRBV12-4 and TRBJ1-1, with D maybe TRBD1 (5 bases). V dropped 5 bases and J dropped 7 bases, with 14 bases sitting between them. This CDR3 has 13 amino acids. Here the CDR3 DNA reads TGTGCCAGCAGTCCGACGGGGCGGATTGAAGCTTTCTTT. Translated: CASSPTGRIEAFF.

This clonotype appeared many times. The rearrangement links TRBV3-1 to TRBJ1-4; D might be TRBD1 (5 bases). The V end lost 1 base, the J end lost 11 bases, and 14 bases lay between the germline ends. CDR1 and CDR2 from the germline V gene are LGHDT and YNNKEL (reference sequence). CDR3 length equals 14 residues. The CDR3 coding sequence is TGTGCCAGCAGCCAAGGGGACGGGCTGAATAAACTGTTTTTT. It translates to CASSQGDGLNKLFF.

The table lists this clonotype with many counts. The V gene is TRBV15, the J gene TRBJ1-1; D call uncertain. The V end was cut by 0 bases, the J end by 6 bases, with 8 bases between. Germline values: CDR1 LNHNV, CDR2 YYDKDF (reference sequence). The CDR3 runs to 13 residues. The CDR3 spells CATSRDHSSEAFF. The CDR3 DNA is TGTGCCACCAGCAGAGATCACAGCTCTGAAGCTTTCTTT.

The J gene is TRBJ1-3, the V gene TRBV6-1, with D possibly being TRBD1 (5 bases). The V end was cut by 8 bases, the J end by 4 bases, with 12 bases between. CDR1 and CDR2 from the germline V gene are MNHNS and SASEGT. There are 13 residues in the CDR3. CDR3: CASLRQTGNTIYF. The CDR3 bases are TGTGCCAGCCTACGACAGACAGGAAACACCATATATTTT.

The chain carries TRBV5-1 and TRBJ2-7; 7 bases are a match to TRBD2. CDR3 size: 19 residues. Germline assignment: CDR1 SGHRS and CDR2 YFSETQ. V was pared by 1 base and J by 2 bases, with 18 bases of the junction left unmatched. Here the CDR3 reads CASSLLHLSGKRDPYEQYF. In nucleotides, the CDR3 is TGCGCCAGCAGCTTGCTACACCTTAGCGGCAAGCGGGACCCCTACGAGCAGTACTTC.

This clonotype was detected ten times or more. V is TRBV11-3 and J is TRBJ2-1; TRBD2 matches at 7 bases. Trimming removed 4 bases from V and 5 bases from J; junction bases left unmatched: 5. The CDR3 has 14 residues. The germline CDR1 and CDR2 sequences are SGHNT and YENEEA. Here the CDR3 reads CASSSSRGDNEQFF. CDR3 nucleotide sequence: TGTGCCAGCAGCTCTAGTCGGGGGGACAATGAGCAGTTCTTC.